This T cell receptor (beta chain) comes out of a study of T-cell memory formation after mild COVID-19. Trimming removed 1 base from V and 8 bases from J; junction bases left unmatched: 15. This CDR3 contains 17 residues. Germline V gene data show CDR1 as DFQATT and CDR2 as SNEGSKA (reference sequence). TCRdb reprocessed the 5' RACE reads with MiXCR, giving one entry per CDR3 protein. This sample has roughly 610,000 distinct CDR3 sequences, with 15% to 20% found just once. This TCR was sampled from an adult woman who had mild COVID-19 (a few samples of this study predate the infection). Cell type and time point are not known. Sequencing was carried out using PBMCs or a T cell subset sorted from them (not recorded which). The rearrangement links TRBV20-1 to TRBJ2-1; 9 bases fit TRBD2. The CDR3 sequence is CSARASSGSMVWDEQFF. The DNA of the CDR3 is TGCAGTGCTAGAGCTAGTAGCGGGAGCATGGTGTGGGATGAGCAGTTCTTC.